The rows below give T cell receptor beta chains drawn from one sample of a study of blood T cell repertoires in COVID-19. The table came from immunoSEQ multiplex PCR; TCRdb's copy has only in-frame clones and leaves some out. Of about 58,000 clones listed, roughly 90% are singletons. Material: peripheral blood. The origin of the receptors is a man in his 60s with active COVID-19. CDR3s include the opening cysteine and the closing phenylalanine or tryptophan. The D gene is left open where the match is weak.

J,D,V,CDR3
TRBJ1-4,TRBD1,TRBV28,CASSGTAPFDYEKLFF
TRBJ2-2,NA,TRBV28,CATTTLRGSAGELFF
TRBJ2-7,TRBD1,TRBV28,CASSLRIDRGYPYEQYF
TRBJ1-2,TRBD1,TRBV23-1,CASSQPKQGAEGYTF
TRBJ2-5,NA,TRBV28,CAIYDRNQETQYF
TRBJ2-1,TRBD1,TRBV19,CASSTLGLGQGALEQFF
TRBJ2-7,TRBD2,TRBV5-1,CASSPGLAGTSYEQYF
TRBJ2-7,NA,TRBV5-5,CASSLGGVEQYF
TRBJ2-7,TRBD2,TRBV28,CASSLYSGAGGYEQYF
TRBJ2-3,TRBD2,TRBV7-2,CASSPTSGGGTDTQYF
TRBJ2-7,NA,TRBV9,CASSVESSREQYF
TRBJ1-5,TRBD1,TRBV3-1/TRBV3-2,CASSQDRAQPQHF
TRBJ1-5,NA,TRBV27,CASSPSGNQPQHF
TRBJ2-5,NA,TRBV4-1,CASSQGGLGETQYF
TRBJ2-3,NA,TRBV11-3,CASSSGRGRTQYF
TRBJ1-1,NA,TRBV6-4,CASSMGENTEAFF
TRBJ1-5,TRBD1,TRBV3-1/TRBV3-2,CASSQGTGRVQPQHF
TRBJ2-1,TRBD1,TRBV9,CASSVGTGVVEQFF
TRBJ1-4,NA,TRBV5-1,CASSLVAGPTNEKLFF
TRBJ2-3,TRBD1,TRBV5-1,CATEPGQGVSDTQYF
TRBJ1-5,TRBD1,TRBV9,CASSQTGSVDQPQHF
TRBJ2-7,NA,TRBV7-9,CASSLVYPSGRLTYEQYF
TRBJ2-2,TRBD2,TRBV9,CASSVLAGGLDTGELFF
TRBJ2-1,NA,TRBV19,CASSIDRGGEQFF
TRBJ2-3,TRBD2,TRBV4-2,CASSQELAGYTDTQYF
TRBJ2-3,TRBD2,TRBV11-3,CASSLGGLEVSDTQYF
TRBJ2-1,TRBD2,TRBV10-3,CAMGLGDNEQFF
TRBJ2-3,NA,TRBV6-4,CASSSGTSVTDTQYF
TRBJ1-1,TRBD1,TRBV29-1,CSVKGALVTEAFF
TRBJ2-7,NA,TRBV28,CASSFLIVRGIYEQYF
TRBJ2-7,NA,TRBV6-2/TRBV6-3,CASSPAGGSTYEQYF
TRBJ1-1,NA,TRBV19,CASVRTPINTEAFF
TRBJ2-7,TRBD2,TRBV4-2,CASSYGTSGSNDEQYF
TRBJ2-5,NA,TRBV25-1,CASSEFGTQYF
TRBJ2-3,NA,TRBV6-5,CASREDFSSTDTQYF
TRBJ2-5,TRBD2,TRBV3-1/TRBV3-2,CASSQTRLAARQETQYF
TRBJ1-5,NA,TRBV24-1,CATSEGRGASNQPQHF
TRBJ2-7,TRBD2,TRBV4-2,CASSQDGAGGSYEQYF
TRBJ2-7,NA,TRBV27,CASSLQGPNYEQYF
TRBJ2-2,TRBD2,TRBV7-2,CASSSRGGMAGELFF